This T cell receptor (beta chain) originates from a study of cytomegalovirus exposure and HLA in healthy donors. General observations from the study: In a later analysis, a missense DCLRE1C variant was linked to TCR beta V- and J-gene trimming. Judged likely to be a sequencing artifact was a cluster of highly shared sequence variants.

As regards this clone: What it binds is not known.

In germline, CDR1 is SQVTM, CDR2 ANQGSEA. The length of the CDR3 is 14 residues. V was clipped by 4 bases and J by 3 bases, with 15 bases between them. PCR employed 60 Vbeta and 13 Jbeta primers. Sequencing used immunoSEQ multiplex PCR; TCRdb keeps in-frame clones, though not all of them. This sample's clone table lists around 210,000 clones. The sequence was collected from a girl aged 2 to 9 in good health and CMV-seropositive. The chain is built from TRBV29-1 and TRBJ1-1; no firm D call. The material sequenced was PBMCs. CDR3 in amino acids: CSVVSLGGHTEAFF. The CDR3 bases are TGCAGCGTTGTCTCGCTAGGAGGACACACTGAAGCTTTCTTT.